The clone carrying this T cell receptor beta chain has only a few counts. Antigen: not known. This sample was taken from a study of T cells in Graves' hyperthyroidism and ophthalmopathy. Study results and limitations: Most expanded thyroid clonotypes above 0.001 recurred in blood.

Amplified TCR beta CDR3 regions came from RNA transcripts. Carried out on the TCR CDR3, a first-round RT-PCR used the HTBI primer set. TCRdb fed the multiplex PCR reads into MiXCR, producing one record per CDR3 protein. The sample carries some 510,000 distinct CDR3 sequences, around 20% recorded once. The origin of this receptor is a man in his late teens or twenties with Graves' hyperthyroidism. The sequencing sample was made of blood.

Written as DNA, the CDR3 is TGTGCCAGCAGCTTGACAAGCTTGGGCGCTGAAGCTTTCTTT. This translates into CASSLTSLGAEAFF. The V and J genes are TRBV5-6 and TRBJ1-1, with D hard to call. The CDR3 loop spans 14 amino acids. Germline V CDR1 and CDR2: SGHDT, YYEEEE. V was pared by 1 base and J by 6 bases, with 13 bases between.